These 27 T cell receptor beta chains were sequenced from one sample in a study of cytomegalovirus exposure and HLA in healthy donors. Researchers ran the PCR with 60 Vbeta and 13 Jbeta primers. The table came from immunoSEQ multiplex PCR; TCRdb's copy has only in-frame clones and leaves some out. This sample has about 140,000 clones; roughly four fifths occur once, and the top ten carry 3% to 3.5%. Sequenced: PBMCs. Receptors were obtained from a man younger than 35 in good health and CMV-seropositive.

This rearrangement joins TRBV6-5 to TRBJ2-1; 9 bases map to TRBD2. The CDR3 runs to 15 residues. J was trimmed by 6 bases and V by 7 bases; bases with no gene match: 10. CDR1 is MNHEY, CDR2 SVGAGI, per germline. CDR3 DNA: TGTGCCAGCACCGATAGCGGGAGCGGCTTCAATGAGCAGTTCTTC. The encoded protein is CASTDSGSGFNEQFF.

The chain joins TRBV9 to TRBJ1-1; TRBD1 matches 9 bases. The germline gives CDR1 SGDLS, CDR2 YYNGEE. The V gene end was trimmed by 2 bases and the J gene end by 4 bases; junction bases not matched to a gene: 6. The CDR3 extends over 15 amino acids. CDR3 DNA sequence: TGTGCCAGCAGCGTCGCCGGGACAGGGCTCACTGAAGCTTTCTTT. This gives the protein CASSVAGTGLTEAFF.

The genes are TRBV7-9 and TRBJ2-3; the D gene is possibly TRBD1 (5 bases). The CDR3 loop spans 16 amino acids. CDR1 and CDR2 (germline): SEHNR, FQNEAQ (reference sequence). The germline V and J ends were trimmed by 7 bases and 0 bases, with 17 bases remaining between them. The CDR3 sequence is CASNPNSRESTDTQYF. CDR3 nucleotides: TGTGCCAGCAACCCCAATAGCAGGGAAAGCACAGATACGCAGTATTTT.

This clone was observed a handful of times. V usage is TRBV5-1 and J usage is TRBJ1-1, with D possibly TRBD1 on 5 matching bases. V lost 2 bases and J lost 1, with 18 bases in between. The CDR3 consists of 17 residues. CDR1 and CDR2 (germline): SGHRS, YFSETQ. Here the CDR3 reads CASSFQGRRAANTEAFF. CDR3 bases: TGCGCCAGCAGCTTTCAGGGCAGGAGAGCAGCGAACACTGAAGCTTTCTTT.

This rearrangement joins TRBV4-1 to TRBJ2-6; D is perhaps TRBD1 (6 bases). Germline V gene data show CDR1 as MGHRA and CDR2 as YSYEKL. Trimming took 4 bases from V and 1 from J, leaving 11 bases between them. CDR3 length: 16 amino acids. For the CDR3, the DNA is TGCGCCAGCAGCCCTACAACAGGGTCTGGGGCCAACGTCCTGACTTTC. It encodes CASSPTTGSGANVLTF.

The chain recombines TRBV6-5 with TRBJ2-3; TRBD2 matches 8 bases. V trimming: 0 bases; J trimming: 10 bases; junction bases outside the gene matches: 12. From germline, CDR1 is MNHEY and CDR2 SVGAGI. CDR3 length equals 16 residues. The CDR3 DNA reads TGTGCCAGCAGTTACTCGGGACTAGGGGTAGGAGTAGCGCAGTATTTT. It is translated as CASSYSGLGVGVAQYF.

The chain carries TRBV19 and TRBJ2-1; 12 nucleotides line up with TRBD2. V lost 3 bases and J lost 5; bases outside the gene matches: 11. Germline V gene lookup returns CDR1 LNHDA and CDR2 SQIVND (reference sequence). CDR3 length: 18 residues. This CDR3 reads CASSIGILAGGLDNEQFF. CDR3 DNA sequence: TGTGCCAGTAGTATTGGGATACTAGCGGGAGGCCTTGACAATGAGCAGTTCTTC.

V and J are TRBV29-1 and TRBJ1-4; 7 bases agree with TRBD1. CDR3 length: 12 amino acids. J was trimmed by 10 bases and V by 5 bases; bases with no gene match: 7. Germline V lookup: CDR1 SQVTM, CDR2 ANQGSEA. The CDR3 spells CSVREEGAKLFF. The CDR3 region has the DNA TGCAGCGTTCGGGAAGAGGGGGCAAAACTGTTTTTT.

The V gene is TRBV27, the J gene TRBJ1-1; a possible D gene is TRBD1 (6 bases). V was clipped by 0 bases and J by 7 bases, with 9 bases between them. Germline-derived CDR1 and CDR2 are MNHEY and SMNVEV (reference sequence). There are 13 residues in the CDR3. CDR3 sequence: CASSLSGRGEAFF. CDR3 coding DNA: TGTGCCAGCAGTTTATCGGGCAGGGGTGAAGCTTTCTTT.

This chain links TRBV28 with TRBJ1-5, with 8 bases lining up with TRBD1. There are 16 residues in the CDR3. Unmatched junction bases numbered 8, after V lost 7 bases and J lost 0 bases. Germline loops: CDR1 MDHEN, CDR2 SYDVKM. In DNA form, the CDR3 reads TGTGCCAGCACCCCCGGGACAGGCTATAGCAATCAGCCCCAGCATTTT. Its translation is CASTPGTGYSNQPQHF.

This clone was seen a few times. J is TRBJ2-2 and V is TRBV28; D is perhaps TRBD1 (6 bases). Germline V lookup: CDR1 MDHEN, CDR2 SYDVKM. V was pared by 2 bases and J by 8 bases, with 15 bases between. The CDR3 length is 15 residues. The CDR3 nucleotides are TGTGCCAGCAGTTTAGGGGTCCAGGGGAGAGGGGAGCTGTTTTTT. This translates into CASSLGVQGRGELFF.

The V call is TRBV6-1, the J call TRBJ1-1; D is possibly TRBD1 (6 bases). The ends were cut back, 0 bases at V and 7 bases at J, with 9 bases in the middle. CDR1 and CDR2 (germline): MNHNS, SASEGT. CDR3 size: 13 residues. The CDR3, as DNA: TGTGCCAGCAGTGAAGCAGGGGGGGGTGAAGCTTTCTTT. This codes for CASSEAGGGEAFF.

The chain is built from TRBV4-1 and TRBJ2-1, with D possibly being TRBD2 (6 bases). The germline V gene encodes CDR1 MGHRA and CDR2 YSYEKL. The CDR3 is 15 amino acids. The V gene lost 5 bases and the J gene lost 0 bases, with 11 bases spanning the gap. CDR3 nucleotides: TGCGCCAGCAGCAAGGGACTTAGCTCCTACAATGAGCAGTTCTTC. It encodes CASSKGLSSYNEQFF.

The chain joins TRBV27 to TRBJ2-2; D is perhaps TRBD1 (6 bases). The CDR3 is 16 amino acids. V was cut by 6 bases and J by 3 bases, with 17 bases left in between. Germline CDR1 MNHEY, CDR2 SMNVEV (reference sequence). The CDR3 spells CASSLRQVSHTGELFF. CDR3 DNA sequence: TGTGCCAGCAGCCTTAGACAGGTTAGCCACACCGGGGAGCTGTTTTTT.

This clone was found once. The chain combines TRBV28 with TRBJ2-7, with a possible D match to TRBD1 (5 bases). The V end lost 7 bases, the J end lost 0 bases, and 13 bases lay between the germline ends. The CDR3 extends over 14 amino acids. Germline lookup yields CDR1 MDHEN and CDR2 SYDVKM. CDR3 sequence: CASNKQENSYEQYF. The CDR3 DNA sequence: TGTGCCAGCAATAAACAGGAAAACTCCTACGAGCAGTACTTC.

The chain carries TRBV27 and TRBJ2-7, with D maybe TRBD2 (5 bases). The CDR3 covers 13 residues. Trimming shortened V by 7 bases and J by 2 bases, and 12 bases separated the two germline ends. In germline, CDR1 is MNHEY, CDR2 SMNVEV (reference sequence). The CDR3 DNA follows: TGTGCCAGCAAATTGGGAGAGACCTACGAGCAGTACTTC. Translating gives CASKLGETYEQYF.

The CDR3: CASSGGTGVYNANTGELFF. The CDR3 DNA reads as TGTGCCAGCAGTGGGGGGACAGGGGTCTACAACGCGAACACCGGGGAGCTGTTTTTT. The chain joins TRBV6-1 to TRBJ2-2, with 10 positions matching TRBD1. Germline CDR1 MNHNS, CDR2 SASEGT. The CDR3 covers 19 residues. Unmatched junction bases numbered 11, after V lost 4 bases and J lost 0 bases.

The chain combines TRBV25-1 with TRBJ2-7; possibly TRBD2 for D (5 bases). Germline CDR1 MGHDK, CDR2 SYGVNS. The CDR3 consists of 15 residues. V was trimmed by 4 bases and J by 7 bases, leaving 20 bases between them. In DNA form, the CDR3 reads TGTGCCAGCAGTGGCTATAGCGTTCTAGGATGGGAGCAGTACTTC. It is translated as CASSGYSVLGWEQYF.

This clone was recorded only once. The chain joins TRBV27 to TRBJ2-2; D not resolved. V was trimmed by 6 bases and J by 6 bases, leaving 8 bases between them. Germline V gene data show CDR1 as MNHEY and CDR2 as SMNVEV (reference sequence). The CDR3 is 12 residues long. The CDR3 bases are TGTGCCAGCAGCTACGGTGCCGGGGAGCTGTTTTTT. It is translated as CASSYGAGELFF.

V is TRBV2 and J is TRBJ2-1, with TRBD2 matching over 11 bases. The CDR3 consists of 17 residues. From germline, CDR1 is SNHLY and CDR2 FYNNEI. V shed 6 bases, J shed 5 bases, and the junction held 12 bases outside the gene matches. The CDR3 DNA follows: TGTGCCAGCAGGAGGGCTCCACTAGCGGGAGAAGACAATGAGCAGTTCTTC. This translates into CASRRAPLAGEDNEQFF. The full variable domain, its missing parts supplied by reference TRBV2 and TRBJ2-1, is EPEVTQTPSHQVTQMGQEVILRCVPISNHLYFYWYRQILGQKVEFLVSFYNNEISEKSEIFDDQFSVERPDGSNFTLKIRSTKLEDSAMYFCASRRAPLAGEDNEQFFGPGTRLTVL.

This clone showed up just once. The chain uses TRBV5-1 and TRBJ2-7; tentative D call: TRBD1 (6 bases). V lost 0 bases to trimming and J lost 6 bases, with 10 bases between them. Germline CDR1 and CDR2: SGHRS and YFSETQ. CDR3 length: 13 amino acids. In DNA, the CDR3 is TGCGCCAGCAGCTTGGAAGGGGGTTCCGAGCAGTACTTC. This sequence encodes CASSLEGGSEQYF.

This sequence joins TRBV18 and TRBJ1-1, with D perhaps TRBD1 (6 bases). V shed 3 bases and J shed 6 bases, with 14 bases lying between them. Germline lookup yields CDR1 KGHSH and CDR2 LQKENI. The CDR3 runs to 14 residues. CDR3 loop: CASSPGQESAEAFF. The CDR3 region has the DNA TGTGCCAGCTCACCGGGACAAGAGAGCGCTGAAGCTTTCTTT.

This clone has a single count. The chain joins TRBV5-1 to TRBJ1-1, with D possibly TRBD1 on 5 matching bases. There are 15 residues in the CDR3. CDR1 and CDR2 (germline): SGHRS, YFSETQ. Trimming took off 4 bases at V and 0 bases at J, with 13 bases between the two ends. CDR3 sequence: CASSRPDRMNTEAFF. In nucleotides, the CDR3 is TGCGCCAGCAGCCGCCCCGACAGAATGAACACTGAAGCTTTCTTT.

The rearrangement uses TRBV29-1 and TRBJ1-1; 7 bases fit TRBD1. Unmatched junction bases numbered 11, after V lost 5 bases and J lost 8 bases. Per the germline V gene, CDR1 is SQVTM and CDR2 is ANQGSEA. The CDR3 sequence is 13 residues long. CDR3 DNA: TGCAGCGTTCCAAGGGCGAGGGGGCCCGAAGCTTTCTTT. Its protein is CSVPRARGPEAFF. Variable domain in full (rest from reference TRBV29-1 and TRBJ1-1): SAVISQKPSRDICQRGTSLTIQCQVDSQVTMMFWYRQQPGQSLTLIATANQGSEATYESGFVIDKFPISRPNLTFSTLTVSNMSPEDSSIYLCSVPRARGPEAFFGQGTRLTVV.

The V gene is TRBV18, the J gene TRBJ1-5; 8 nucleotides line up with TRBD1. Trimming cost V 5 bases and J 0 bases; bases outside gene matches: 0. Per the germline V gene, CDR1 is KGHSH and CDR2 is LQKENI. The CDR3 loop spans 14 amino acids. As DNA, the CDR3 is TGTGCCAGCTCAGGACAGGGTAGCAATCAGCCCCAGCATTTT. This encodes CASSGQGSNQPQHF.

This clone has just one count. The rearrangement joins TRBV25-1 to TRBJ1-2; D gene unclear. Germline-derived CDR1 and CDR2 are MGHDK and SYGVNS. The CDR3 has 13 amino acids. Trimming cost V 4 bases and J 3 bases, with 9 bases left between them. CDR3 residues: CASSGEGDYGYTF. CDR3 nucleotide sequence: TGTGCCAGCAGTGGGGAGGGTGACTATGGCTACACCTTC.

The V and J genes are TRBV10-3 and TRBJ1-1; 9 bases fit TRBD1. Germline CDR1 is ENHRY and CDR2 is SYGVKD. The CDR3 loop spans 14 amino acids. V shed 7 bases, J shed 7 bases, and the junction held 10 bases outside the gene matches. DNA for the CDR3: TGTGCCATCACGAAAGGGACAGGGTTGGGTGAAGCTTTCTTT. Its protein product is CAITKGTGLGEAFF.